This T cell receptor beta chain was identified during a study of Ad26.COV2.S vaccination and SARS-CoV-2 variants. General study results and limits: Reported findings describe substantial breadth in spike-specific CD8+ and CD4+ T cell responses following vaccination.

Using immunoSEQ multiplex PCR, the repertoire was profiled, and TCRdb retains in-frame clones only, with some absent. The data contain hundreds of thousands of clones, about 85% of them singletons. As for treatment: approximately 18 received Ad26.COV2.S at low or high dose, single or two shots; about 5 received placebo; per-sample allocation not given. The samples were gathered on day 63 after the first injection of vaccine or placebo. In regard to this clone: Its antigen is currently unknown.

The clonotype comes from a person aged 18-60 years who received the Ad26.COV2.S COVID-19 vaccine or a placebo. This specimen consisted of peripheral blood, obtained in a trial of Ad26.COV2.S vaccine versus placebo.

The CDR3 nucleotides are TGTGCCACCAGCTCGGCTAGCGGGGGGTACGAGCAGTACTTC. Encoded protein: CATSSASGGYEQYF. The chain is built from TRBV15 and TRBJ2-7; 11 bases map to TRBD2. This CDR3 region has 14 residues. In germline, CDR1 is LNHNV, CDR2 YYDKDF (reference sequence). The V and J ends lost 5 bases and 4 bases, in that order; junction bases with no gene match: 4.